This T cell receptor beta chain is drawn from a study of low-dose radiotherapy and immunotherapy resistance in tumors. TRAV and TRBV primers primed cDNA for both TCRalpha and TCRbeta. The PCR that amplified TCRs ran for 20 to 25 cycles, relying on a constant-region primer and a V-primer adapter. TCRdb reanalysed the reads using MiXCR and keeps one entry per CDR3 protein. The data contain 100,000 or so distinct CDR3 sequences, under 25% of them singletons. Looked up from germline, CDR1 is MNHNS and CDR2 is SASEGT. There are 12 residues in the CDR3. Stated time point: after trial treatment. As to treatment: LDRT plus nivolumab, ipilimumab, low-dose cyclophosphamide and aspirin (RACIN trial). As for this clonotype: Germline and junction disagree at one end, which may indicate a read error.

Sequences were derived from PBMCs, sampled after low-dose radiotherapy plus immunotherapy. The origin of this receptor is a male donor with prostate cancer. The chain has TRBV6-1 and TRBJ2-1; maybe TRBD2 (6 bases). In DNA, the CDR3 is TGTGCCAGCAGTAACCGGGAGACGCGGGGAGTCTTC. It is translated as CASSNRETRGVF.